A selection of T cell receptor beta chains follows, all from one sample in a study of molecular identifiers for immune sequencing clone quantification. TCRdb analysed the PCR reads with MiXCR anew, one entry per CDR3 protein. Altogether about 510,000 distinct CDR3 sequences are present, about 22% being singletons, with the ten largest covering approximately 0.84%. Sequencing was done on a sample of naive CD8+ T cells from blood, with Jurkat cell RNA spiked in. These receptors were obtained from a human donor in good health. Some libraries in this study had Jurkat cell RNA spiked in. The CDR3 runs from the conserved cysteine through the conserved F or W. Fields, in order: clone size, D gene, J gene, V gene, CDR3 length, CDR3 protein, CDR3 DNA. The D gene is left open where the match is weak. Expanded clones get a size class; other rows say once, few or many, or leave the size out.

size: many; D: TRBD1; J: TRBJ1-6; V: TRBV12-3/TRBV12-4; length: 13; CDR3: CASSPDRGSPLHF; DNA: TGTGCCAGCAGTCCCGACAGGGGATCACCCCTCCACTTT
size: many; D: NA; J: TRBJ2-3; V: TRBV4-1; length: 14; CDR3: CASSQEQGTDTQYF; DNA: TGCGCCAGCAGCCAAGAACAGGGAACAGATACGCAGTATTTT
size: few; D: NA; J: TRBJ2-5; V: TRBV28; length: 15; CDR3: CASSPRGGSHETQYF; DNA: TGTGCCAGCAGTCCCCGTGGGGGAAGCCATGAGACCCAGTACTTC
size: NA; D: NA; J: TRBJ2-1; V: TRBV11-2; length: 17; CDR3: CASSLGPGWGKYNEQFF; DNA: TGTGCCAGCAGCTTAGGTCCCGGGTGGGGGAAGTACAATGAGCAGTTCTTC
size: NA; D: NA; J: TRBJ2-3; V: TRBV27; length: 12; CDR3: CASSLHLGTIRF; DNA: TGTGCCAGCAGTTTACATTTAGGGACAATCCGTTTT
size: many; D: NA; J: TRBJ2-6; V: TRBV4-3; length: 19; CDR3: CASSQDLWQADSGANVLTF; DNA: TGCGCCAGCAGCCAAGATCTTTGGCAGGCTGACTCTGGGGCCAACGTCCTGACTTTC
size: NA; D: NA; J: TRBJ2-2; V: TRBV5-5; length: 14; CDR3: CASSFGGSTGELFF; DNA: TGTGCCAGCAGCTTCGGGGGTAGCACCGGGGAGCTGTTTTTT
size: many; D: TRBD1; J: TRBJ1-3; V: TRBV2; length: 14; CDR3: CATPGQNSGNTIYF; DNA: TGTGCCACCCCGGGACAGAACTCTGGAAACACCATATATTTT
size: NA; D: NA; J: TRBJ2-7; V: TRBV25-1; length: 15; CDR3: CASRLTSSSSYEQYF; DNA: TGTGCCAGCAGACTCACTAGCTCCAGCTCCTACGAGCAGTACTTC
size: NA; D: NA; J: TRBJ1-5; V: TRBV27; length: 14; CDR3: CASSLRGFNQPQHF; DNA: TGTGCCAGCAGTTTGCGGGGGTTCAATCAGCCCCAGCATTTT
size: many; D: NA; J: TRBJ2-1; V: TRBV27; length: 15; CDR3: CASSLSGTSYNEQFF; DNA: TGTGCCAGCAGTTTATCAGGGACCTCCTACAATGAGCAGTTCTTC
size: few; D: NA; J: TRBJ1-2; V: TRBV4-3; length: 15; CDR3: CASSQGDRTDDGYTF; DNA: TGCGCCAGCAGCCAGGGAGATAGGACAGACGACGGCTACACCTTC
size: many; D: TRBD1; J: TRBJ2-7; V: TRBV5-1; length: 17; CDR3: CASSSGQGGRASYEQYF; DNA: TGCGCCAGCAGCTCGGGACAGGGTGGACGGGCGTCCTACGAGCAGTACTTC
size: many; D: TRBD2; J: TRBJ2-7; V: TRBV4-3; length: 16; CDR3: CASSQGRELRVYEQYF; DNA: TGCGCCAGCAGCCAAGGGCGGGAGCTCCGGGTCTACGAGCAGTACTTC
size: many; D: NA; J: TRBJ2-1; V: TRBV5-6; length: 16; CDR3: CASRMGGASLYNEQFF; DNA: TGTGCCAGCAGGATGGGGGGGGCTTCGCTCTACAATGAGCAGTTCTTC
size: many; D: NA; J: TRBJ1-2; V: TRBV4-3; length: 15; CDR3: CASSHESQGTGGYTF; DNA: TGCGCCAGCAGCCACGAGTCACAAGGAACAGGTGGCTACACCTTC
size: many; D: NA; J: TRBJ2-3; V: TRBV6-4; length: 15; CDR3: CASSDPSTRTDTQYF; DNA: TGTGCCAGCAGTGACCCGTCGACCCGCACAGATACGCAGTATTTT
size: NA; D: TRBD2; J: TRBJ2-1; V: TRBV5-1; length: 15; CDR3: CANSTTSGGAVEQFF; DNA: TGCGCCAACAGCACCACTAGCGGGGGGGCGGTTGAGCAGTTCTTC
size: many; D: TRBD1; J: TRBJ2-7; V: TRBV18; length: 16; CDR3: CASSAAGTGPSYEQYF; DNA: TGTGCCAGCTCAGCAGCCGGGACAGGGCCTTCCTACGAGCAGTACTTC
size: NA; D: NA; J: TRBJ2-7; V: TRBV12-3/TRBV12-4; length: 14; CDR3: CTSSFTESSYEQYF; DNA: TGTACCAGCAGTTTTACGGAGAGCTCCTACGAGCAGTACTTC
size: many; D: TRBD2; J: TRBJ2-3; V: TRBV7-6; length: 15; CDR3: CASSRLAGLGDTQYF; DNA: TGTGCCAGCAGCCGACTAGCGGGGCTTGGAGATACGCAGTATTTT
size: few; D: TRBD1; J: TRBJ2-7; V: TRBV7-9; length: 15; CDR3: CASSHTKTGPYEQYF; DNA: TGTGCCAGCAGCCATACAAAGACAGGGCCCTACGAGCAGTACTTC
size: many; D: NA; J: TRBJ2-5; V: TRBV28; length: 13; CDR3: CASSLGGGETQYF; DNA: TGTGCCAGCAGCTTAGGAGGCGGAGAGACCCAGTACTTC
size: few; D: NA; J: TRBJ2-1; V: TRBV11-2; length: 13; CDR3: CASSLVGSEWWFF; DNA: TGTGCCAGCAGCTTAGTCGGGAGCGAGTGGTGGTTCTTC
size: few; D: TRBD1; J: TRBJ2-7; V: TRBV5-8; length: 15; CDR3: CASSLPRTGILEQYF; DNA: TGTGCCAGCAGCTTGCCGAGGACAGGGATTCTCGAGCAGTACTTC
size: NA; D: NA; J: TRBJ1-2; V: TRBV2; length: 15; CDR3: CASSAGQYSNYGYTF; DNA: TGTGCCAGCAGTGCCGGGCAGTACTCTAACTATGGCTACACCTTC
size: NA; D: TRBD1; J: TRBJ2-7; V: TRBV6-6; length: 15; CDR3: CASSYSSGQSYEQYF; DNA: TGTGCCAGCAGTTACTCGTCGGGACAGTCCTACGAGCAGTACTTC
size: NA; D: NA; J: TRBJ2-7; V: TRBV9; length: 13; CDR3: CASSEDENYEQYF; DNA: TGTGCCAGCAGCGAGGACGAAAACTACGAGCAGTACTTC
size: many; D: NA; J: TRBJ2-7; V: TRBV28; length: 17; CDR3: CASSPPPSRPLSYEQYF; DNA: TGTGCCAGCAGTCCACCCCCTTCGCGGCCCCTCTCCTACGAGCAGTACTTC
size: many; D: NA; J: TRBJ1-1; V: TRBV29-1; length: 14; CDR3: CSVEGEGGGDEAFF; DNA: TGCAGCGTTGAAGGCGAGGGTGGGGGGGATGAAGCTTTCTTT
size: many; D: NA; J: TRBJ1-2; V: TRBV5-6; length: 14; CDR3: CASSLDIFNYGYTF; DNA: TGTGCCAGCAGCTTGGACATCTTTAACTATGGCTACACCTTC
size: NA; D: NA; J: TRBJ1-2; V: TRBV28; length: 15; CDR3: CASSPLEGNYYGYTF; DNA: TGTGCCAGCAGCCCCCTCGAGGGCAACTACTATGGCTACACCTTC
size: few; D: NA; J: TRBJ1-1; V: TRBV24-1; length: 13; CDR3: CATSDSMNTEAFF; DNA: TGTGCCACCAGTGACTCGATGAACACTGAAGCTTTCTTT
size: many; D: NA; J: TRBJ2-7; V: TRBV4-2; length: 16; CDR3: CASSQYYGGAQSEQYF; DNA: TGTGCCAGCAGCCAATATTACGGCGGGGCCCAGAGCGAGCAGTACTTC
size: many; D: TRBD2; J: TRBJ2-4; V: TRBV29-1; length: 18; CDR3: CSVVGLAGGLGAKNIQYF; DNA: TGCAGCGTCGTCGGTCTAGCGGGGGGGCTTGGGGCCAAAAACATTCAGTACTTC
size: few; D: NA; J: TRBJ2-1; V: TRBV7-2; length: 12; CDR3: CASSSVSNEQFF; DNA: TGTGCCAGCAGCTCCGTAAGCAATGAGCAGTTCTTC